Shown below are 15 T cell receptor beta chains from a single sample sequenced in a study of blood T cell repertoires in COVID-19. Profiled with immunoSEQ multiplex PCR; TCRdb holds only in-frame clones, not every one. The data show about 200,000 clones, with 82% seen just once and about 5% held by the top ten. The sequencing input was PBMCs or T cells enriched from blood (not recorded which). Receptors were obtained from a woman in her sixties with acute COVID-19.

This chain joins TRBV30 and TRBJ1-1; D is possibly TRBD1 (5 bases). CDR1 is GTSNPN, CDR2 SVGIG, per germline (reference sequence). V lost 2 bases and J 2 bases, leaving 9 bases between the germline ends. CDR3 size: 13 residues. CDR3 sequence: CAWSKGINTEAFF. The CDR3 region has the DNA TGTGCCTGGAGTAAGGGGATAAACACTGAAGCTTTCTTT.

In nucleotides, the CDR3 is TGTGCCAGCAGTTACCAACCGGGGGCGAACACCGGGGAGCTGTTTTTT. This translates into CASSYQPGANTGELFF. The J gene is TRBJ2-2, the V gene TRBV6-6, with a possible D match to TRBD2 (6 bases). There are 16 residues in the CDR3. Germline V lookup: CDR1 MNHNY, CDR2 SVGAGI (reference sequence). V dropped 2 bases and J dropped 0 bases, with 10 bases sitting between them.

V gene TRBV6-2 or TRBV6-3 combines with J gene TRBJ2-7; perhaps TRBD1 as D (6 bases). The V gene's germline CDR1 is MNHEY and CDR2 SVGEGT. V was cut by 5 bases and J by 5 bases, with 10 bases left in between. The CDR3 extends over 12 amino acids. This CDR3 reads CASSKRDNEQYV. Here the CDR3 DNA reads TGTGCCAGCAGTAAACGGGACAACGAGCAGTACGTC.

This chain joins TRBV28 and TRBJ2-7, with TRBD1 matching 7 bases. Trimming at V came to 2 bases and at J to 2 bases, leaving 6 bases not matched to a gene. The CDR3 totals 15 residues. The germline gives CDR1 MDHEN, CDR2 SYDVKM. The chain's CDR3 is CASSLGTVFPYEQYF. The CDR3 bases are TGTGCCAGCAGTTTAGGGACAGTCTTCCCCTACGAGCAGTACTTC.

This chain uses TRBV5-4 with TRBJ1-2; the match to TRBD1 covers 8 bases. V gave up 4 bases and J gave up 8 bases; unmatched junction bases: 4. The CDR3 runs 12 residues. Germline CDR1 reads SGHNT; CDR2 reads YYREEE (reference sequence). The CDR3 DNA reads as TGTGCCAGCAGCCCCGACAGGGGCGGCTACACCTTC. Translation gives CASSPDRGGYTF.

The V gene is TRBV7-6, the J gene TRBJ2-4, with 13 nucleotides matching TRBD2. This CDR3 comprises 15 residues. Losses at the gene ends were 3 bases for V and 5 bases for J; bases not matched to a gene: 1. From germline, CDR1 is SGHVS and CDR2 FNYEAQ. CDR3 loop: CASSFGTSGENIQYF. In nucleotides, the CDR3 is TGTGCCAGCAGCTTTGGGACTAGCGGGGAAAACATTCAGTACTTC.

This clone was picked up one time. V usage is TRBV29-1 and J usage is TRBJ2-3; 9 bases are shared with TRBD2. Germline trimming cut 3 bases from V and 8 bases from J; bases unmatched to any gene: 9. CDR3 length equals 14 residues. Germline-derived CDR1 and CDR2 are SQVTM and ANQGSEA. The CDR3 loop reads CSVEVTSGGTTQYF. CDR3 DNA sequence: TGCAGCGTTGAGGTGACTAGCGGAGGAACTACGCAGTATTTT.

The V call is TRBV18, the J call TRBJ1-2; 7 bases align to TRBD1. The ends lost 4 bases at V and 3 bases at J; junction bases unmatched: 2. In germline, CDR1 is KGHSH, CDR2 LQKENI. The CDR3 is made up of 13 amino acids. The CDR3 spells CASSLGTDYGYTF. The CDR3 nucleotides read TGTGCCAGCTCACTCGGGACAGACTATGGCTACACCTTC. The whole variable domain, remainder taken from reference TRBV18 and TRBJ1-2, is NAGVMQNPRHLVRRRGQEARLRCSPMKGHSHVYWYRQLPEEGLKFMVYLQKENIIDESGMPKERFSAEFPKEGPSILRIQQVVRGDSAAYFCASSLGTDYGYTFGSGTRLTVV.

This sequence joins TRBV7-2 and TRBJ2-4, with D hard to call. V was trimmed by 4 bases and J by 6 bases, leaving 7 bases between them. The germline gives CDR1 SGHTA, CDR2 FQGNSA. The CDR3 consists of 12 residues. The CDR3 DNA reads TGTGCCAGCAGCTCTAATTCAAACATTCAGTACTTC. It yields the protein CASSSNSNIQYF.

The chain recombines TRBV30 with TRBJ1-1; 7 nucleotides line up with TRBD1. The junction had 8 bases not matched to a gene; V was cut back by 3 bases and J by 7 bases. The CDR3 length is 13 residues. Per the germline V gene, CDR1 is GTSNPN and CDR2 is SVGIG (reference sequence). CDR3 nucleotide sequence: TGTGCCTGGAGCGCAACAGGGGTTGGTGAAGCTTTCTTT. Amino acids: CAWSATGVGEAFF.

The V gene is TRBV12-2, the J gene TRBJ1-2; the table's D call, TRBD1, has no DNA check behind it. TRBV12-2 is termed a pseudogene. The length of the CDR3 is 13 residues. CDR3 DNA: TGTGCAAGTCGCGCTGACAGACCCCATGGCTACACCTTC. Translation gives CASRADRPHGYTF.

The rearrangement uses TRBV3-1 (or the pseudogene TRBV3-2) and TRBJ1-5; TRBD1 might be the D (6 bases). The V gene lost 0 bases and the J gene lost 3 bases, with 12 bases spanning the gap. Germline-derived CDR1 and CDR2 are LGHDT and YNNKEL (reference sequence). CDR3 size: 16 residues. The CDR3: CASSQDGAGANQPQHF. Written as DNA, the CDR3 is TGTGCCAGCAGCCAAGATGGGGCAGGGGCCAATCAGCCCCAGCATTTT.

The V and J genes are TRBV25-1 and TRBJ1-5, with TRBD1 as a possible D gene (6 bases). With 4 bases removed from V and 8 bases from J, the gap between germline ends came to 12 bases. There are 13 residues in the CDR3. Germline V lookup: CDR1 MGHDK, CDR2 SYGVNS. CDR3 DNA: TGTGCCAGCAGTGGACAGGCCGGGGAGCCCCAGCATTTT. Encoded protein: CASSGQAGEPQHF.

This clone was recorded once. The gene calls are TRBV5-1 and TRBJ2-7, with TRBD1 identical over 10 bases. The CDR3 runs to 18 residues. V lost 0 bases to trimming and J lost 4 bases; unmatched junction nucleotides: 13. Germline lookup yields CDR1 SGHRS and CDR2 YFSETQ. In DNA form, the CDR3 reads TGCGCCAGCAGCTTGGCCCTTCGTACAGGGACAGGGGAATACGAGCAGTACTTC. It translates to CASSLALRTGTGEYEQYF.

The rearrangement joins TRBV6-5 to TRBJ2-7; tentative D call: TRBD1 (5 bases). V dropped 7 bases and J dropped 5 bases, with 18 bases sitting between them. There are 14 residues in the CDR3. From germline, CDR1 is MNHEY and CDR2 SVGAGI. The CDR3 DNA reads TGTGCCAGCACCCGAGATTGGGGCGCCGACGAGCAGTACTTC. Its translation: CASTRDWGADEQYF.